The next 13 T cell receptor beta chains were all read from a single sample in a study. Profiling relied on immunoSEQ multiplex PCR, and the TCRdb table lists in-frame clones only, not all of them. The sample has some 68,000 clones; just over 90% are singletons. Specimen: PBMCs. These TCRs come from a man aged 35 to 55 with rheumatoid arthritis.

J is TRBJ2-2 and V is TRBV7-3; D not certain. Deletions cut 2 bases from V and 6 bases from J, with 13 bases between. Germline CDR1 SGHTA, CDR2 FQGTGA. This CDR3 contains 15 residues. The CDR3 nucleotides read TGTGCCAGCAGCTTAGCGGCAGCCCCCGCCGGGGAGCTGTTTTTT. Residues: CASSLAAAPAGELFF.

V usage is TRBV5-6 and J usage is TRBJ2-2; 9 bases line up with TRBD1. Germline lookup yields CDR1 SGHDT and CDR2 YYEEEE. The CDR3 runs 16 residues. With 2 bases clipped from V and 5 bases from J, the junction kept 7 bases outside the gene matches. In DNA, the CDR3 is TGTGCCAGCAGCTTTGGAACCGGGACAGGGACCGGGGAGCTGTTTTTT. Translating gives CASSFGTGTGTGELFF.

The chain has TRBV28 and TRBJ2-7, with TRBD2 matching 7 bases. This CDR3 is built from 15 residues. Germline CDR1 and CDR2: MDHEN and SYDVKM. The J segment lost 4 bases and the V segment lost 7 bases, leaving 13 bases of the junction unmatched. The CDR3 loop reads CASTIIGGSFYEQYF. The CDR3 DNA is TGTGCCAGCACCATCATTGGCGGGAGTTTTTACGAGCAGTACTTC.

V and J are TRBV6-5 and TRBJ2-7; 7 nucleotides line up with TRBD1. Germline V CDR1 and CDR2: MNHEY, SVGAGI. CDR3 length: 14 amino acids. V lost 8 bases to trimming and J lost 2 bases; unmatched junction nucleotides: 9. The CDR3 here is CASLGTDKPYEQYF. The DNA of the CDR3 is TGTGCCAGCCTCGGGACAGACAAACCCTACGAGCAGTACTTC.

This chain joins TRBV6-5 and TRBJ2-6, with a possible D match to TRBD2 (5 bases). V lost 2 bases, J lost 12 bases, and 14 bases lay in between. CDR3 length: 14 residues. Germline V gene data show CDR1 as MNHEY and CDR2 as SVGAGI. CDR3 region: CASSYRPSGSVLTF. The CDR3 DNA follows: TGTGCCAGCAGTTACCGGCCCTCTGGGAGCGTCCTGACTTTC.

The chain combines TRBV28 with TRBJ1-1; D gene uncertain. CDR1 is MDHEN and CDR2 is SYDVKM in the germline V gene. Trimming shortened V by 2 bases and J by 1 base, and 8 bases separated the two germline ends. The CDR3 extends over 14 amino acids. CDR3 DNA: TGTGCCAGCAGTTTAGTCGTGGGGAACACTGAAGCTTTCTTT. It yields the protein CASSLVVGNTEAFF.

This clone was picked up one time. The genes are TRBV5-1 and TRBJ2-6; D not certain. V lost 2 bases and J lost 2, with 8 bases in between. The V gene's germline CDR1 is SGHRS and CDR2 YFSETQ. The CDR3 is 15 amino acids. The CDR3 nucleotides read TGCGCCAGCAGCTTTGATGAGGCTGGGGCCAACGTCCTGACTTTC. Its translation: CASSFDEAGANVLTF.

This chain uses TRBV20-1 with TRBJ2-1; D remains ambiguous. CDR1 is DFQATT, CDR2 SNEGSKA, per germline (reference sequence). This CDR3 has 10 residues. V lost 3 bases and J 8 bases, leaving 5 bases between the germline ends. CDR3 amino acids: CSASMYEQFF. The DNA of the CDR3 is TGCAGTGCTAGCATGTATGAGCAGTTCTTC.

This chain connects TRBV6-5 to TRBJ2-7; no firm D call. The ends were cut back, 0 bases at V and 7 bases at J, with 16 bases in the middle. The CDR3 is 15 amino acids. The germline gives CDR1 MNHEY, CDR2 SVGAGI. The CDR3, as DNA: TGTGCCAGCAGTTACTCGATCACCGGGTTTCTTGAGCAGTACTTC. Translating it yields CASSYSITGFLEQYF.

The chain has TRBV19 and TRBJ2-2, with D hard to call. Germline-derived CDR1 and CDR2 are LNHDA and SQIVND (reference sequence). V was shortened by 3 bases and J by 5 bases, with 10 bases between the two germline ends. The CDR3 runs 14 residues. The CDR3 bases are TGTGCCAGTAGTATGCCAGACCAAACCGGGGAGCTGTTTTTT. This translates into CASSMPDQTGELFF.

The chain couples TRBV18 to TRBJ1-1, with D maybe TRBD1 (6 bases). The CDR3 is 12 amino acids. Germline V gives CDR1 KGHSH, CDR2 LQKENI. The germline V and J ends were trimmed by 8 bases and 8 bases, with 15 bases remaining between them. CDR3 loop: CASEQGGKEAFF. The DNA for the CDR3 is TGTGCCAGCGAACAGGGAGGAAAAGAAGCTTTCTTT.

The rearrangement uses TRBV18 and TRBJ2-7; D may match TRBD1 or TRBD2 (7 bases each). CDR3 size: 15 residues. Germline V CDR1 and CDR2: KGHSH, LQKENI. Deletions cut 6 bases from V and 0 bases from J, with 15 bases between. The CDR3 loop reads CASSPSGDSSYEQYF. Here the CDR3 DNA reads TGTGCCAGCTCCCCCAGCGGGGACAGCTCCTACGAGCAGTACTTC.

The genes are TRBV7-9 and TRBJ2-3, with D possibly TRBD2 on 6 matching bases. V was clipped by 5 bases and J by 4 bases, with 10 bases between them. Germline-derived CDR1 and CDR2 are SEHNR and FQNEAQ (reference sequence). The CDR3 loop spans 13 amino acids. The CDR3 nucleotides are TGTGCCAGCAGCCCCCGGGACTCAGATACGCAGTATTTT. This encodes CASSPRDSDTQYF.